This T cell receptor beta chain was identified during a study of beta chain features in type 1 diabetes. Isolated RNA was reverse transcribed in full, so expressed TCRB transcripts were sequenced. TCRdb's copy holds only in-frame clones and misses some; the assay was immunoSEQ multiplex PCR. This sample yields 15,000 to 20,000 clones, of which around 50% are seen a single time; approximately 0.4% belongs to the top ten. CDR1 is SNHLY, CDR2 FYNNEI, per germline. V lost 6 bases and J lost 2, with 17 bases in between. The CDR3 loop spans 15 amino acids. This clonotype originated in a man aged 18 to 35 in good health. Sequenced: stem cell memory CD4+ T cells from blood. J is TRBJ2-7 and V is TRBV2; D remains unclear. The CDR3, as DNA: TGTGCCAGCAGCGAGAGGTTTTGGTTAACCTACGAGCAGTACTTC. Protein product: CASSERFWLTYEQYF.